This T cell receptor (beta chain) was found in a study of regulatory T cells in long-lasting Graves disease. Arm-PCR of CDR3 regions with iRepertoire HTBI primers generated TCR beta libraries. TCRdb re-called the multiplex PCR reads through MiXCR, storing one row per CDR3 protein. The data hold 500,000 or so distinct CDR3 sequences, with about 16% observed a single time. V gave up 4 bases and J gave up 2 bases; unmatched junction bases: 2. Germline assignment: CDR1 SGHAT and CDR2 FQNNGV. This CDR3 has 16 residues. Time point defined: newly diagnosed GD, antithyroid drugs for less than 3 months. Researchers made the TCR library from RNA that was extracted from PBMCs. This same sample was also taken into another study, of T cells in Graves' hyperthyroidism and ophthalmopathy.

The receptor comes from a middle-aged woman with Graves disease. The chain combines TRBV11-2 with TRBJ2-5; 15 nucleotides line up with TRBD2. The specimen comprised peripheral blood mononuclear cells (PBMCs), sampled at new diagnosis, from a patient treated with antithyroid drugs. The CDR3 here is CASSWGTSGGQETQYF. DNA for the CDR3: TGTGCCAGCAGCTGGGGGACTAGCGGGGGGCAAGAGACCCAGTACTTC.